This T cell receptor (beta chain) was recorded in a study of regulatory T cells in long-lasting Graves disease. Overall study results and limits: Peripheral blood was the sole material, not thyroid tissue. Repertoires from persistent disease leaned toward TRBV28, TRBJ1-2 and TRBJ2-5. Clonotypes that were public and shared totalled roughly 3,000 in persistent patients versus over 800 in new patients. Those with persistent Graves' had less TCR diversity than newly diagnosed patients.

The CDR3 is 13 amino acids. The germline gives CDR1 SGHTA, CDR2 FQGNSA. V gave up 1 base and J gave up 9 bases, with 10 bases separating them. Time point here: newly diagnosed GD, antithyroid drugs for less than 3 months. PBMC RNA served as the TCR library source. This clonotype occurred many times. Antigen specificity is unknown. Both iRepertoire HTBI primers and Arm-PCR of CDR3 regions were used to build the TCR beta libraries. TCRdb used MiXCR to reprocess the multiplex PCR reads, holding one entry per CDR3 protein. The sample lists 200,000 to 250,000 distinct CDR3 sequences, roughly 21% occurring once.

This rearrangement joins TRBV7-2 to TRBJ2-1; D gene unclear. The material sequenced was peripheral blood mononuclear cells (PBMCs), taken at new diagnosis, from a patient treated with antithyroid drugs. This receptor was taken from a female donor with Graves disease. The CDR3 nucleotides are TGTGCCAGCAGCTTAGATAGTTTGCGTGAGCAGTTCTTC. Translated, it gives CASSLDSLREQFF.